These T cell receptor beta chains were read from a single sample in a study of T-cell memory formation after mild COVID-19. Via MiXCR, TCRdb re-called the 5' RACE reads, giving one row per CDR3 protein. The table includes about 100,000 distinct CDR3 sequences, 18% detected once. The sequenced sample consisted of PBMCs or a T cell subset sorted from them (not recorded which). Receptors originate from a man between 18 and 29 years old who had mild COVID-19 (a few samples of this study predate the infection). Cell type and time point are not known. The CDR3 runs from the conserved cysteine through the conserved F or W. A D gene is named only where the DNA matches it firmly. The size entry is marked missing in some rows and otherwise reads once, few, many or a size class.

clone_size	d_call	v_call	cdr3_length	j_call	cdr3_nt	cdr3_aa
few	NA	TRBV5-4	15	TRBJ2-3	TGTGCCAGCAGCTTAACATCTGGGTCCGGAGATACGCAGTATTTT	CASSLTSGSGDTQYF
few	TRBD1	TRBV6-5	13	TRBJ1-1	TGTGCCAGCAGGTGGACAGGGAGGACTGAAGCTTTCTTT	CASRWTGRTEAFF
few	TRBD1	TRBV4-2	11	TRBJ2-7	TGTGCCACCTCGGGACAGTCCGAGCAGTACTTC	CATSGQSEQYF
NA	NA	TRBV4-2	15	TRBJ2-7	TGTGCCAGCAGCCAGGATAACAGAGCCTCCTACGAGCAGTACTTC	CASSQDNRASYEQYF
few	NA	TRBV5-1	14	TRBJ2-7	TGCGCCAGCAGCTTGGGAGGGGCAGGGAACGAGCAGTACTTC	CASSLGGAGNEQYF
NA	TRBD2	TRBV5-6	14	TRBJ2-5	TGTGCCAGCAGCTTGCGGGGGGGTCGGGAGACCCAGTACTTC	CASSLRGGRETQYF
NA	TRBD2	TRBV18	16	TRBJ2-1	TGTGCCAGCTCACCACCGACTAGCGGGGGGGTCAATGAGCAGTTCTTC	CASSPPTSGGVNEQFF
NA	NA	TRBV5-1	13	TRBJ1-6	TGCGCCAGCAGCTTGAATGAGAATTCACCCCTCCACTTT	CASSLNENSPLHF
NA	NA	TRBV18	12	TRBJ2-7	TGTGCCAGCTCATCCGACAGCTACGAGCAGTACTTC	CASSSDSYEQYF
many	NA	TRBV20-1	15	TRBJ2-6	TGCAGTGCTAGAAGGGGAGCCTCTGGGGCCAACGTCCTGACTTTC	CSARRGASGANVLTF
NA	TRBD2	TRBV28	15	TRBJ2-1	TGTGCCAGCAGAAGGAGGCTAGCGGGTAGTAGTGAGCAGTTCTTC	CASRRRLAGSSEQFF
NA	TRBD1	TRBV7-9	17	TRBJ2-3	TGTGCCAGCAGCCCCCCTCCCGGGACAGGGAACACAGATACGCAGTATTTT	CASSPPPGTGNTDTQYF
NA	TRBD2	TRBV24-1	13	TRBJ2-5	TGTGCCACCAGCCAAGCGGGGAGGGAGACCCAGTACTTC	CATSQAGRETQYF
NA	TRBD1	TRBV7-6	13	TRBJ2-3	TGTGCCAGCAGCCCGCAGGGGGCAGGTACGCAGTATTTT	CASSPQGAGTQYF
NA	TRBD2	TRBV5-1	15	TRBJ2-2	TGCGCCAGCAGCTTGCTAGCGGTAAACACCGGGGAGCTGTTTTTT	CASSLLAVNTGELFF
NA	NA	TRBV12-3/TRBV12-4	15	TRBJ2-2	TGTGCCAGCAGTCCCCGGGACCTAAACACCGGGGAGCTGTTTTTT	CASSPRDLNTGELFF
many	NA	TRBV12-3/TRBV12-4	12	TRBJ2-1	TGTGCCAGCAGACCTCATTACAATGAGCAGTTCTTC	CASRPHYNEQFF
NA	NA	TRBV28	11	TRBJ1-3	TGTGCCAGCATCTCTGGAAACACCATATATTTT	CASISGNTIYF
many	NA	TRBV4-1	13	TRBJ2-2	TGCGCCTCACGGGGACTCAACACCGGGGAGCTGTTTTTT	CASRGLNTGELFF
NA	NA	TRBV12-3/TRBV12-4	14	TRBJ1-1	TGTGCCAGCAGTTTCGTCGGGTGGAACACTGAAGCTTTCTTT	CASSFVGWNTEAFF
few	TRBD1	TRBV12-3/TRBV12-4	15	TRBJ2-6	TGTGCCAGCAGTTCCTGGACAGGGAAACCCAACGTCCTGACTTTC	CASSSWTGKPNVLTF
NA	NA	TRBV2	14	TRBJ2-7	TGTGCCAGCCACCAAGATGGCTCACCCTACGAGCAGTACTTC	CASHQDGSPYEQYF
many	NA	TRBV7-6	18	TRBJ2-2	TGTGCCAGCAGCTTAGGAACAGGGATTACGGCGAGCACCGGGGAGCTGTTTTTT	CASSLGTGITASTGELFF
NA	NA	TRBV12-3/TRBV12-4	14	TRBJ1-2	TGTGCCAGCAGCTTGGAGATTTTTAACTATGGCTACACCTTC	CASSLEIFNYGYTF
NA	NA	TRBV9	13	TRBJ1-1	TGTGCCAGCAGCCCCGGAGCCGAGGGGCGGGCTTTCTTT	CASSPGAEGRAFF
NA	TRBD1	TRBV11-2	15	TRBJ2-7	TGTGCCAGCAGCTTATCTCCGGACAGGGCTAGCGAGCAGTACTTC	CASSLSPDRASEQYF
NA	NA	TRBV3-1	18	TRBJ2-2	TGTGCCAGCAGCCAAAGCGGCTTCCGATCACCGAACACCGGGGAGCTGTTTTTT	CASSQSGFRSPNTGELFF
NA	NA	TRBV6-6	13	TRBJ2-3	TGTGCCAGCAGTTACTTGGGCACAGATACGCAGTATTTT	CASSYLGTDTQYF
many	TRBD2	TRBV4-3	16	TRBJ2-7	TGCGCCAGCAGCCAAGGGGGGGGGACTTTTACCTACGAGCAGTACTTC	CASSQGGGTFTYEQYF